Each of the 30 T cell receptor beta chains below was sequenced from the same sample in a study of response to subunit inactivated influenza vaccine. Each CDR3 protein gets one entry after TCRdb re-called the RT-PCR reads with MiXCR. The sample includes 290,000 or so distinct CDR3 sequences, approximately 23% of them seen just once. The sample here was PBMCs from blood, taken 21 months after vaccination. All receptors derive from a man in his fifties or sixties who received an inactivated influenza vaccine.

The V call is TRBV6-2 or TRBV6-3, the J call TRBJ1-2; D unclear. Per the germline V gene, CDR1 is MNHEY and CDR2 is SVGEGT. The CDR3 is 12 residues long. Trimming took 2 bases from V and 8 from J, leaving 9 bases between them. DNA for the CDR3: TGTGCCAGCAGTTACCCTGCCTGGGGCTACACCTTC. Amino acid sequence: CASSYPAWGYTF.

The rearrangement uses TRBV9 and TRBJ2-3; TRBD1 matches at 7 bases. CDR3 size: 15 residues. Germline V gene sequence: CDR1 SGDLS, CDR2 YYNGEE. V gave up 2 bases and J gave up 4 bases; unmatched junction bases: 7. The CDR3 region is CASSVLGTVPDTQYF. CDR3 bases: TGTGCCAGCAGCGTTCTCGGGACAGTCCCAGATACGCAGTATTTT.

The gene calls are TRBV19 and TRBJ1-2; D ambiguous. CDR3 length equals 12 residues. The ends were cut back, 11 bases at V and 5 bases at J, with 15 bases in the middle. The germline V gene encodes CDR1 LNHDA and CDR2 SQIVND (reference sequence). CDR3 sequence: CAANQFGYGYTF. The CDR3 DNA follows: TGTGCCGCCAACCAATTTGGATATGGCTACACCTTC.

This chain uses TRBV4-3 with TRBJ2-2; TRBD1 matches at 10 bases. The junction had 7 bases not matched to a gene; V was cut back by 0 bases and J by 6 bases. From germline, CDR1 is LGHNA and CDR2 YSLEER. This CDR3 is built from 17 residues. The CDR3 DNA reads as TGCGCCAGCAGCCAAGATTTGTGGGACAGGGGCCCCGGGGAGCTGTTTTTT. Amino acids: CASSQDLWDRGPGELFF.

The gene calls are TRBV6-2 or TRBV6-3 and TRBJ1-1, with TRBD1 matching 12 bases. The trim removed 1 base at V and 4 bases at J, leaving 4 bases unmatched. The CDR3 extends over 16 amino acids. Germline-derived CDR1 and CDR2 are MNHEY and SVGEGT. CDR3 region: CASSYWDRGHITEAFF. Here the CDR3 DNA reads TGTGCCAGCAGTTACTGGGACAGGGGGCACATCACTGAAGCTTTCTTT.

This clonotype was counted between two and nine times. The V call is TRBV9, the J call TRBJ1-4, with a tentative D call TRBD1 (6 bases). The V gene's germline CDR1 is SGDLS and CDR2 YYNGEE. The CDR3 has 16 residues. Trimming left V 4 bases short and J 5 bases short, with 18 bases between. The CDR3: CASSLQPGGQNEKLFF. CDR3 in DNA: TGTGCCAGCAGCCTACAACCGGGGGGCCAAAATGAAAAACTGTTTTTT.

The chain carries TRBV15 and TRBJ2-5; a possible D gene is TRBD2 (6 bases). CDR3 length: 14 amino acids. Trimming took off 0 bases at V and 5 bases at J, with 10 bases between the two ends. From germline, CDR1 is LNHNV and CDR2 YYDKDF (reference sequence). CDR3 coding DNA: TGTGCCACCAGCAGAGAGCGGGGAGCCGAGACCCAGTACTTC. Translating gives CATSRERGAETQYF.

V gene TRBV7-2 combines with J gene TRBJ1-5, with a weak D call TRBD1 (6 bases). From germline, CDR1 is SGHTA and CDR2 FQGNSA. With 1 base removed from V and 2 bases from J, the gap between germline ends came to 9 bases. This CDR3 spans 15 amino acids. Here the CDR3 reads CASSLGGTRNQPQHF. CDR3 nucleotides: TGTGCCAGCAGCTTAGGCGGGACACGCAATCAGCCCCAGCATTTT.

The chain couples TRBV20-1 to TRBJ1-4; D might be TRBD1 (6 bases). The germline V gene has CDR1 DFQATT and CDR2 SNEGSKA (reference sequence). V lost 3 bases, J lost 7 bases, and 12 bases lay in between. CDR3 length: 13 amino acids. Here the CDR3 reads CSASRGAGEKLFF. In DNA, the CDR3 is TGCAGTGCTAGCCGGGGGGCCGGTGAAAAACTGTTTTTT.

This clonotype was seen many times. The chain couples TRBV6-5 to TRBJ1-2; D uncertain. The CDR3 covers 14 residues. Trimming stripped 0 bases from V and 2 bases from J, with 7 bases between. Germline V gene sequence: CDR1 MNHEY, CDR2 SVGAGI. This CDR3 is CASSYSGRNYGYTF. The CDR3 region has the DNA TGTGCCAGCAGTTACTCGGGCAGAAACTATGGCTACACCTTC.

This clonotype was seen only a few times. The J gene is TRBJ2-3, the V gene TRBV2; 9 positions agree with TRBD1. Germline CDR1 is SNHLY and CDR2 is FYNNEI. V shed 4 bases, J shed 1 base, and the junction held 6 bases outside the gene matches. This CDR3 is 16 amino acids long. The CDR3 nucleotides are TGTGCCAGCAGTGGGGACAGGGACTGGGGCACAGATACGCAGTATTTT. Translation gives CASSGDRDWGTDTQYF. Full variable domain (outside the CDR3, taken from reference TRBV2 and TRBJ2-3): EPEVTQTPSHQVTQMGQEVILRCVPISNHLYFYWYRQILGQKVEFLVSFYNNEISEKSEIFDDQFSVERPDGSNFTLKIRSTKLEDSAMYFCASSGDRDWGTDTQYFGPGTRLTVL.

This clonotype has a handful of counts. The gene calls are TRBV7-9 and TRBJ2-3; D possibly corresponds to TRBD2 (7 bases). The CDR3 totals 16 residues. The V gene's germline CDR1 is SEHNR and CDR2 FQNEAQ (reference sequence). V was pared by 5 bases and J by 4 bases, with 19 bases between. CDR3 coding DNA: TGTGCCAGCAGCCGGGGGGCCGACCTCAGGGCAGATACGCAGTATTTT. Translated: CASSRGADLRADTQYF.

The chain carries TRBV7-2 and TRBJ1-2; 7 bases fit TRBD1. Germline CDR1 and CDR2: SGHTA and FQGNSA. V dropped 2 bases and J dropped 2; count of bases not matched to a gene: 2. The CDR3 totals 14 residues. CDR3 in DNA: TGTGCCAGCAGCTTATTACAGGGGAACTATGGCTACACCTTC. It encodes CASSLLQGNYGYTF.

The chain links TRBV2 to TRBJ1-4; D may be TRBD1 (6 bases). CDR1 is SNHLY, CDR2 FYNNEI, per germline. The germline V and J ends were trimmed by 2 bases and 5 bases, with 12 bases remaining between them. The CDR3 is 15 residues long. CDR3 sequence reads: CASSELQGTNEKLFF. CDR3 nucleotides: TGTGCCAGCAGTGAATTACAGGGAACAAATGAAAAACTGTTTTTT.

The chain links TRBV12-3 or TRBV12-4 to TRBJ2-1, with TRBD2 matching over 13 bases. The CDR3 runs to 18 residues. V was pared by 5 bases and J by 2 bases, with 9 bases of the junction left unmatched. This chain's CDR3 is CASSLGLAGVIPYNEQFF. In nucleotides, the CDR3 is TGTGCCAGCAGTCTTGGACTAGCGGGAGTAATCCCCTACAATGAGCAGTTCTTC.

Only a few counts were recorded for this clonotype. The chain has TRBV6-5 and TRBJ1-3, with D unresolved. CDR1 is MNHEY, CDR2 SVGAGI, per germline. V lost 3 bases to trimming and J lost 0 bases, with 12 bases between them. The CDR3 runs to 16 residues. CDR3 sequence reads: CASSYYPIVSGNTIYF. The CDR3 nucleotides read TGTGCCAGCAGTTATTACCCCATCGTCTCTGGAAACACCATATATTTT.

The rearrangement joins TRBV6-2 or TRBV6-3 to TRBJ1-4; D unresolved. The V end was cut by 5 bases, the J end by 7 bases, with 11 bases between. CDR1 is MNHEY and CDR2 is SVGEGT in the germline V gene. This CDR3 spans 13 amino acids. The CDR3 spells CASSLGVPEKLFF. The DNA for the CDR3 is TGTGCCAGCAGTCTAGGCGTTCCTGAAAAACTGTTTTTT.

This chain links TRBV5-6 with TRBJ2-7, with 8 bases that match TRBD2. The J segment lost 1 base and the V segment lost 4 bases, leaving 7 bases of the junction unmatched. The CDR3 consists of 15 residues. Looked up from germline, CDR1 is SGHDT and CDR2 is YYEEEE. The CDR3 loop reads CASSQGTSESYEQYF. The CDR3 nucleotides are TGTGCCAGCAGCCAAGGGACTAGTGAGTCCTACGAGCAGTACTTC.

The table lists this clonotype with many counts. Mismatch with germline at one junction end may stem from a read error. The chain couples TRBV12-3 or TRBV12-4 to TRBJ2-7; 12 bases agree with TRBD2. This CDR3 comprises 12 residues. The CDR3: CASSSGLAGYDF. The CDR3 nucleotides read TGTGCCAGCAGCTCGGGACTAGCGGGTTACGACTTC.

In this sample, this clonotype turned up many times. The rearrangement links TRBV12-3 or TRBV12-4 to TRBJ1-6, with TRBD1 identical over 10 bases. V lost 5 bases, J lost 7 bases, and 2 bases stayed unmatched. There are 14 residues in the CDR3. The CDR3 DNA follows: TGTGCCAGCAGTGGGACAGGGGCGAATTCACCCCTCCACTTT. Translation gives CASSGTGANSPLHF.

In its sample, this clonotype was seen a few times. The chain employs TRBV15 and TRBJ2-1; D may be TRBD1 (6 bases). V was trimmed by 5 bases and J by 5 bases, leaving 16 bases between them. The length of the CDR3 is 15 residues. In germline, CDR1 is LNHNV, CDR2 YYDKDF (reference sequence). The CDR3 reads CATSPEGAGDNEQFF. The CDR3 nucleotides are TGTGCCACCAGCCCTGAGGGCGCAGGGGACAATGAGCAGTTCTTC.

This clonotype occurred many times. V usage is TRBV4-3 and J usage is TRBJ1-4; D is ambiguous. The V gene lost 0 bases and the J gene lost 7 bases, with 6 bases spanning the gap. The germline V gene encodes CDR1 LGHNA and CDR2 YSLEER. The CDR3 is made up of 13 amino acids. CDR3 sequence: CASSQDSGEKLFF. The CDR3 DNA is TGCGCCAGCAGCCAAGATTCTGGTGAAAAACTGTTTTTT.

This rearrangement joins TRBV4-3 to TRBJ2-3; D may be TRBD1 (5 bases). Trimming took off 3 bases at V and 5 bases at J, with 9 bases between the two ends. The CDR3 runs 13 residues. Germline V lookup: CDR1 LGHNA, CDR2 YSLEER. The CDR3 region is CASSQGQKDTQYF. The CDR3 DNA follows: TGCGCCAGCAGCCAGGGGCAGAAAGATACGCAGTATTTT.

This clonotype turned up a few times. J is TRBJ1-1 and V is TRBV28, with D perhaps matching TRBD1 (5 bases). CDR1 is MDHEN, CDR2 SYDVKM, per germline. This CDR3 comprises 15 residues. V was cut by 7 bases and J by 0 bases, with 15 bases left in between. The CDR3 coding sequence is TGTGCCAGCACGGGACGGGCGCCTATGAACACTGAAGCTTTCTTT. This codes for CASTGRAPMNTEAFF.

This clonotype turned up a few times. The genes are TRBV5-1 and TRBJ2-6; D is unresolved. This CDR3 is built from 14 residues. Germline CDR1 SGHRS, CDR2 YFSETQ. V gave up 3 bases and J gave up 1 base, with 5 bases separating them. For the CDR3, the DNA is TGCGCCAGCAGCTATAAATCTGGGGCCAACGTCCTGACTTTC. It codes for CASSYKSGANVLTF.

The chain employs TRBV4-3 and TRBJ2-7; D is ambiguous. Germline V gene lookup returns CDR1 LGHNA and CDR2 YSLEER. Trimming pared 0 bases from V and 6 bases from J, leaving 9 bases between. The CDR3 is 13 amino acids. CDR3 coding DNA: TGCGCCAGCAGCCAAGATTACGAGTCCGAGCAGTACTTC. Residues: CASSQDYESEQYF.

The chain recombines TRBV2 with TRBJ2-3; D unclear. Germline values: CDR1 SNHLY, CDR2 FYNNEI. This CDR3 region has 16 residues. V was clipped by 2 bases and J by 4 bases, with 16 bases between them. This chain's CDR3 is CASSELQHRPSDTQYF. The CDR3, as DNA: TGTGCCAGCAGTGAACTACAGCACCGACCATCAGATACGCAGTATTTT.

This chain links TRBV29-1 with TRBJ2-5, with D possibly matching TRBD1 (6 bases). The CDR3 runs to 11 residues. CDR1 and CDR2 from the germline V gene are SQVTM and ANQGSEA. The V and J ends lost 7 bases and 5 bases respectively, with 11 bases between them. CDR3 nucleotides: TGCAGCGGAGAAAGGGGGGAGACCCAGTACTTC. This sequence encodes CSGERGETQYF.

This clonotype was observed a few times. This rearrangement joins TRBV20-1 to TRBJ2-3; D call uncertain. Looked up from germline, CDR1 is DFQATT and CDR2 is SNEGSKA (reference sequence). Trimming stripped 2 bases from V and 2 bases from J, with 8 bases between. CDR3 size: 13 residues. The CDR3: CSARQEHTDTQYF. In DNA form, the CDR3 reads TGCAGTGCTAGACAGGAGCACACAGATACGCAGTATTTT.

The chain joins TRBV7-2 to TRBJ1-5; 9 bases align to TRBD1. Germline V lookup: CDR1 SGHTA, CDR2 FQGNSA. There are 15 residues in the CDR3. The J segment lost 5 bases and the V segment lost 1 base, leaving 3 bases of the junction unmatched. Here the CDR3 reads CASSLEGTGYQPQHF. The CDR3 nucleotides read TGTGCCAGCAGCTTAGAGGGGACAGGGTATCAGCCCCAGCATTTT.